The present T cell receptor (beta chain) was sequenced within a study of T cell repertoires in cytomegalovirus infection. Background on the study: Public TCR beta signature analysis indicated the presence of both CMV infection and matching HLA type.

This clonotype was detected only a few times. The antigen remains unidentified. One entry per CDR3 protein, called by TCRdb with MiXCR from the reads. The repertoire holds around 440,000 distinct CDR3 sequences, with approximately 10% as singletons. Whole-study findings and limits: HLA-C-restricted TCR beta clonotypes specific for CMV led the ex vivo response. The study identified carriers of CMV plus the relevant HLA from cumulative public TCR beta family frequency.

The CDR3 runs to 15 residues. Germline lookup yields CDR1 SGHRS and CDR2 YFSETQ. The V gene lost 0 bases and the J gene lost 3 bases, with 12 bases spanning the gap. The chain recombines TRBV5-1 with TRBJ1-2; a possible D gene is TRBD1 (5 bases). The sequenced material came from PBMCs. This TCR derives from a human donor in good health (CMV status not recorded). Some clones in this sample may be carry-over from other donors' samples. CDR3 in DNA: TGCGCCAGCAGCTTGGAATCCCAGGGATACTATGGCTACACCTTC. Its protein product is CASSLESQGYYGYTF.